This T cell receptor beta chain was documented in a study of T cells after yellow fever vaccination. It was through 5'RACE template switching that TCR cDNA was made, with a universal primer site and UMIs added. TCRdb analysed the 5' RACE reads with MiXCR anew, one entry per CDR3 protein. The table lists 250,000 to 400,000 distinct CDR3 sequences, around 4.5% of them singletons. There are a few counts of this clonotype. The antigen is undetermined. Study conclusions and caveats: Just a small share of clonotypes turned up in the CD4 compartment as well as the CD8 compartment. Post-booster repertoires again held most primary-vaccination clones (roughly 95% CD4, around 90% CD8).

The clonotype was recovered from a man between 18 and 35 years old who received the YFV17D yellow fever vaccine. The specimen was PBMCs, collected 15 days after the yellow fever booster vaccination.

The CDR3, as DNA: TGTGCCAGCAGCTTCTCATTAGTCCAAGAGACCCAGTACTTC. It is translated as CASSFSLVQETQYF. This chain uses TRBV6-5 with TRBJ2-5; the D is unclear. The V end lost 6 bases, the J end lost 1 base, and 12 bases lay between the germline ends. The CDR3 is 14 amino acids. Germline CDR1 MNHEY, CDR2 SVGAGI.